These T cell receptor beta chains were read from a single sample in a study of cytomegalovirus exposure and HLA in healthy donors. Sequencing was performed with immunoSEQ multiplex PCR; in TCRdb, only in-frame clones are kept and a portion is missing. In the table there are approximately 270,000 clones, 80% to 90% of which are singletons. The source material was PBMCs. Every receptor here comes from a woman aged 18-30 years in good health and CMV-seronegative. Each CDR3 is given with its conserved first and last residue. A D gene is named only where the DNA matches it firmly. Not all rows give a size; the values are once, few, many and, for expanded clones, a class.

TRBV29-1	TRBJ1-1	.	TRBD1	TGCAGCGCTGGGACGAGGAGGGGGCAACACACTGAAGCTTTCTTT	CSAGTRRGQHTEAFF
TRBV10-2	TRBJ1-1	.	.	TGCGCCAGCAGTCTAACCTCAGGGACTCTATCTGAAGCTTTCTTT	CASSLTSGTLSEAFF
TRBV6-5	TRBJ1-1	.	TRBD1	TGTGCCAGCAGCCCGGACAGGGATTGGGACACTGAAGCTTTCTTT	CASSPDRDWDTEAFF
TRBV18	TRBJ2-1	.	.	TGTGCCAGCTCACCACCGGGCCCCTCGAATGAGCAGTTCTTC	CASSPPGPSNEQFF
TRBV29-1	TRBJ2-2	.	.	TGCAGCGTTGGTGGCCTTTACACCGGGGAGCTGTTTTTT	CSVGGLYTGELFF
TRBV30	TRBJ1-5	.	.	TGTGCCTGGAGTGTACAAGGAGACCGGCCCCAGCATTTT	CAWSVQGDRPQHF
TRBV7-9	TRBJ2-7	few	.	TGTGCCAGCACAGGGGGGTCCTACGAGCAGTACTTC	CASTGGSYEQYF
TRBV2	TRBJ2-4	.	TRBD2	TGTGCCAGCTCCGACCAGCGGGAAGGAAACATTCAGTACTTC	CASSDQREGNIQYF
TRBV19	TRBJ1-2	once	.	TGTGCCAGTACCTTCGGGGGATATGGCTACACCTTC	CASTFGGYGYTF
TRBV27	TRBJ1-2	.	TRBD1	TGTGCCAGCAGTTTCCTCCGGACAGGGCAGGTTGATGGCTACACCTTC	CASSFLRTGQVDGYTF